Following are 8 T cell receptor beta chains from one sample sequenced in a study of Graves' ophthalmopathy and Graves' hyperthyroidism. RNA transcripts served as template for amplifying TCR beta CDR3 sequences. HTBI-primed first-round RT-PCR preceded second-round multiplex PCR. TCRdb used MiXCR to reprocess the multiplex PCR reads, holding one entry per CDR3 protein. The profile shows about 160,000 distinct CDR3 sequences, 35% to 50% of them singletons. The sample taken for sequencing was peripheral blood. All receptors derive from a man under 40 with Graves' ophthalmopathy.

This clonotype was observed at least ten times. This rearrangement joins TRBV30 to TRBJ2-5; no clear D gene. CDR1 is GTSNPN and CDR2 is SVGIG in the germline V gene (reference sequence). The CDR3 loop spans 13 amino acids. V dropped 3 bases and J dropped 4 bases, with 12 bases sitting between them. The CDR3 DNA sequence: TGTGCCTGGAGCAGGCAAGGTGGAGAGACCCAGTACTTC. Translation: CAWSRQGGETQYF.

This chain links TRBV12-3 or TRBV12-4 with TRBJ2-5, with TRBD2 matching over 9 bases. J lost 5 bases, V lost 3 bases, and 7 bases had no gene match. CDR3 length: 15 amino acids. The CDR3: CASSLELAGRETQYF. For the CDR3, the DNA is TGTGCCAGCAGTTTGGAGCTAGCGGGACGGGAGACCCAGTACTTC.

The V and J genes are TRBV7-2 and TRBJ2-7; no firm D call. The CDR3 loop spans 15 amino acids. Per germline, CDR1 SGHTA and CDR2 FQGNSA. V was pared by 1 base and J by 3 bases, with 13 bases between. The CDR3 sequence is CASSLGVTDHYEQYF. In nucleotides, the CDR3 is TGTGCCAGCAGCTTAGGGGTCACAGATCACTACGAGCAGTACTTC.

The rearrangement uses TRBV7-3 and TRBJ2-5; 10 bases map to TRBD2. The germline V gene encodes CDR1 SGHTA and CDR2 FQGTGA. The CDR3 is 16 amino acids. V lost 5 bases and J lost 2; bases outside the gene matches: 8. The CDR3 protein is CASSRSSGGGQETQYF. The CDR3 bases are TGTGCCAGCAGCCGATCTAGCGGGGGAGGGCAAGAGACCCAGTACTTC.

V is TRBV12-3 or TRBV12-4 and J is TRBJ1-5; possible D gene TRBD1, 6 bases. The CDR3 covers 14 residues. V lost 5 bases to trimming and J lost 3 bases, with 11 bases between them. This chain's CDR3 is CASSQGQSNQPQHF. The CDR3, as DNA: TGTGCCAGCAGTCAGGGACAATCCAATCAGCCCCAGCATTTT.

This clonotype was detected a few times. This chain links TRBV12-3 or TRBV12-4 with TRBJ1-1; the D gene is possibly TRBD1 (5 bases). The CDR3 extends over 14 amino acids. V lost 5 bases and J lost 0, with 10 bases in between. CDR3 protein: CASSRGHMNTEAFF. In nucleotides, the CDR3 is TGTGCCAGCAGTAGAGGACACATGAACACTGAAGCTTTCTTT.

This clonotype has a count of ten or more. The gene calls are TRBV7-2 and TRBJ2-7, with TRBD1 identical over 7 bases. J was trimmed by 3 bases and V by 4 bases; bases with no gene match: 9. CDR3 length equals 15 residues. Germline V gene lookup returns CDR1 SGHTA and CDR2 FQGNSA. The DNA of the CDR3 is TGTGCCAGCAGCTCGGTGGGACAGAAATTCTACGAGCAGTACTTC. This sequence encodes CASSSVGQKFYEQYF.

This clonotype has only a few counts. The V gene is TRBV6-2 or TRBV6-3, the J gene TRBJ2-7, with a possible D match to TRBD2 (5 bases). CDR3 length equals 15 residues. Between the trimmed V and J ends, which lost 5 bases and 3 bases, there was a span of 17 bases. CDR1 is MNHEY and CDR2 is SVGEGT in the germline V gene. CDR3 DNA: TGTGCCAGCAGTGCATTCCTGGCGGGTGACTACGAGCAGTACTTC. It translates to CASSAFLAGDYEQYF.